The entry that follows covers one T cell receptor (beta chain) sequence. Its matching antigen is unknown. The sample belongs to a study of T cell clonotyping in hematopoietic cell transplantation. The V gene lost 3 bases and the J gene lost 0 bases, with 2 bases spanning the gap. This CDR3 spans 12 amino acids. In germline, CDR1 is SEHNR, CDR2 FQNEAQ (reference sequence). Sequencing used immunoSEQ multiplex PCR; TCRdb keeps in-frame clones, though not all of them. The table has 30,000 to 45,000 clones, around nine tenths seen once. Study-level points and caveats: Few recipient clonotypes overlapped donors; over 95% were de novo at given depth. After transplant, recipient diversity fell while pathologically expanded clonotypes grew through day 180.

The gene calls are TRBV7-9 and TRBJ1-1; unclear D gene. This TCR came from a woman in her thirties or forties in good health. Some clones in this sample may be carry-over from other donors' samples. Sequencing was done on a sample of peripheral blood mononuclear cells. The DNA for the CDR3 is TGTGCCAGCAGCTTCGTGAACACTGAAGCTTTCTTT. Amino acid sequence: CASSFVNTEAFF.